This T cell receptor beta chain was captured in a study of control samples from healthy donors and cancer patients. Sequencing was performed with immunoSEQ multiplex PCR; in TCRdb, only in-frame clones are kept and a portion is missing. The sample lists 250,000 to 300,000 clones, roughly 82% seen once, with 10% to 15% in the top ten. Germline V gives CDR1 SGHRS, CDR2 YFSETQ. CDR3 size: 15 residues. V was pared by 0 bases and J by 6 bases, with 13 bases between. The origin of this receptor is a woman aged 55-75 years with lung cancer. V gene TRBV5-1 combines with J gene TRBJ2-4; D might be TRBD1 (6 bases). The sample consisted of PBMCs. The CDR3 DNA follows: TGCGCCAGCAGCTTGGGGACAGCTCTAACAAACATTCAGTACTTC. This sequence encodes CASSLGTALTNIQYF. Using reference TRBV5-1 and TRBJ2-4 for the parts outside the CDR3, the full variable domain is KAGVTQTPRYLIKTRGQQVTLSCSPISGHRSVSWYQQTPGQGLQFLFEYFSETQRNKGNFPGRFSGRQFSNSRSEMNVSTLELGDSALYLCASSLGTALTNIQYFGAGTRLSVL.